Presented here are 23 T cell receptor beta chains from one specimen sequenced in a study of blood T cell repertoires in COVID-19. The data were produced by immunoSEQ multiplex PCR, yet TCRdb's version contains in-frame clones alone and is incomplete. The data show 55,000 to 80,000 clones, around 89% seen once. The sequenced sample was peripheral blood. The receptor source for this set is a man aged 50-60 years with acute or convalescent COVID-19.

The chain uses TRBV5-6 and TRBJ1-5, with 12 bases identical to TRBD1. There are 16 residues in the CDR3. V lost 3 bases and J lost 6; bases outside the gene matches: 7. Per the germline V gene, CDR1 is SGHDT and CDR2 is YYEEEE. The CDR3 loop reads CASSSLGTGGSQPQHF. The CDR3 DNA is TGTGCCAGCAGCTCCCTCGGGACAGGGGGCTCTCAGCCCCAGCATTTT.

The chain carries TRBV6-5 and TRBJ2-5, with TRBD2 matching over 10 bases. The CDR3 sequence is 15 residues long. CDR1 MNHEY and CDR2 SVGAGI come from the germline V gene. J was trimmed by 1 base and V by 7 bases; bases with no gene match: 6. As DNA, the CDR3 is TGTGCCAGCACCCGACTAGCGGGCGCCCAAGAGACCCAGTACTTC. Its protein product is CASTRLAGAQETQYF.

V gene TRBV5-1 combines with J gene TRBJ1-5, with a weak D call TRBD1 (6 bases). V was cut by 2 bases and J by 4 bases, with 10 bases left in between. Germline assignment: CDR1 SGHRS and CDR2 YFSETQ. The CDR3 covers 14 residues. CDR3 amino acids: CASSLGGFNQPQHF. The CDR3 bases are TGCGCCAGCAGCTTAGGGGGATTTAATCAGCCCCAGCATTTT.

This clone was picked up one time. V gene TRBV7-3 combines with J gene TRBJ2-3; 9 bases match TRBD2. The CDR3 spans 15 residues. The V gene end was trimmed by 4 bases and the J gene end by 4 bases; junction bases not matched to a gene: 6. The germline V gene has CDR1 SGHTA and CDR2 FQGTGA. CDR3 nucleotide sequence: TGTGCCAGCAGCTCAATAGCGGGAGCTGCAGATACGCAGTATTTT. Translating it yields CASSSIAGAADTQYF.

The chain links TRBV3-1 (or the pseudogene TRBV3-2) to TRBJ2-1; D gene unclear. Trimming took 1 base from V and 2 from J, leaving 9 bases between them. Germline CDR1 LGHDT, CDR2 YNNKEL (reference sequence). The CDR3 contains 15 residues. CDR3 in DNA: TGTGCCAGCAGCCAAGCTAGTTATACCTACAATGAGCAGTTCTTC. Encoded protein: CASSQASYTYNEQFF.

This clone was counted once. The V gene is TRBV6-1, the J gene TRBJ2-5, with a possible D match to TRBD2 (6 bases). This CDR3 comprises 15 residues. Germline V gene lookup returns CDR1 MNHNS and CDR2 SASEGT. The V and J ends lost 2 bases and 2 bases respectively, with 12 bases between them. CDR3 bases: TGTGCCAGCAGTGAATTCCTAGCGAGGCAAGAGACCCAGTACTTC. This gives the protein CASSEFLARQETQYF.

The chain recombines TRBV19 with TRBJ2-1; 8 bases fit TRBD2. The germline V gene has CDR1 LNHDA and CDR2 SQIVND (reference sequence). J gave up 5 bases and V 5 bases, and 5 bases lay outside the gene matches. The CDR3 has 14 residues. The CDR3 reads CASSPLAEDNEQFF. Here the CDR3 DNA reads TGTGCCAGTAGTCCACTAGCGGAAGACAATGAGCAGTTCTTC.

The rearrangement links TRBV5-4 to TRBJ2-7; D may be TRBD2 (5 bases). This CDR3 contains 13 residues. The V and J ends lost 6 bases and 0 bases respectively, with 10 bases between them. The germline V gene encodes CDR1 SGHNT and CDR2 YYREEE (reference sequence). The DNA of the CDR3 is TGTGCCAGCACCTGGAGGTTCTCCTACGAGCAGTACGTC. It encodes CASTWRFSYEQYV.

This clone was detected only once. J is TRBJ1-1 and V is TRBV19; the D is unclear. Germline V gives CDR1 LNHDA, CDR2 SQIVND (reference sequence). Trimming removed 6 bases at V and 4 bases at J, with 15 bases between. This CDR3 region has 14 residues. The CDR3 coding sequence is TGTGCCAGTAGCGTGGAGGGCGGGCTCACTGAAGCTTTCTTT. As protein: CASSVEGGLTEAFF.

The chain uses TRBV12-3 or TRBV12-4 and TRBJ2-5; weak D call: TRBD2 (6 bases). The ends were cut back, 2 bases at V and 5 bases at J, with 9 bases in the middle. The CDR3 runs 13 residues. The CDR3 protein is CASSLSAGETQYF. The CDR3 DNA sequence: TGTGCCAGCAGTTTATCGGCGGGGGAGACCCAGTACTTC.

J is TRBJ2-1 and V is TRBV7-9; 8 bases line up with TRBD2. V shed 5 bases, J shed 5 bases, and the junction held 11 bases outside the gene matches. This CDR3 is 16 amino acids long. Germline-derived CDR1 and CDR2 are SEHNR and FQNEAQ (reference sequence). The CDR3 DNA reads TGTGCCAGCAGCATCTACGAAGGGACTAGAAACAATGAGCAGTTCTTC. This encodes CASSIYEGTRNNEQFF.

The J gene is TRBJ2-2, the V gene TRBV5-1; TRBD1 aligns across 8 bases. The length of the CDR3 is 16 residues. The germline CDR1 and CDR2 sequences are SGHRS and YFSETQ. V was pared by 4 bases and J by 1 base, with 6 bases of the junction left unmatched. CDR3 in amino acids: CASSHSGTGNTGELFF. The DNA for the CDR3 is TGCGCCAGCAGCCACTCCGGGACAGGGAACACCGGGGAGCTGTTTTTT.

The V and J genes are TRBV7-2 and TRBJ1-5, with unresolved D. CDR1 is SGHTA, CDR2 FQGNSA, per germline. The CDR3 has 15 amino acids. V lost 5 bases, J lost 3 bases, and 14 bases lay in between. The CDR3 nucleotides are TGTGCCAGCAGCAGACAACCAGGTCCCAATCAGCCCCAGCATTTT. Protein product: CASSRQPGPNQPQHF.

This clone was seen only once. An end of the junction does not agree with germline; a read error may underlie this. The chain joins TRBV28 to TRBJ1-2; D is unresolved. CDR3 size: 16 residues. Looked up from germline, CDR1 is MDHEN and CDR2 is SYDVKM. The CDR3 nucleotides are TGTGCCAGCACCACCCCGGGGTATGAGGCTACAAGGAGCTACAGCTTC. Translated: CASTTPGYEATRSYSF.

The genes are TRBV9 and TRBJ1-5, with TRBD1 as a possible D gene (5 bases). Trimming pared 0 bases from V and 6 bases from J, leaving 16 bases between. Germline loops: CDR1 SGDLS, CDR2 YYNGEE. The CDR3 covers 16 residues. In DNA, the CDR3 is TGTGCCAGCAGCGTAGGGGGCGGGGATCCCCCTCAGCCCCAGCATTTT. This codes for CASSVGGGDPPQPQHF. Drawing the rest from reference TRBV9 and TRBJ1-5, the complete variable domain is DSGVTQTPKHLITATGQRVTLRCSPRSGDLSVYWYQQSLDQGLQFLIQYYNGEERAKGNILERFSAQQFPDLHSELNLSSLELGDSALYFCASSVGGGDPPQPQHFGDGTRLSIL.

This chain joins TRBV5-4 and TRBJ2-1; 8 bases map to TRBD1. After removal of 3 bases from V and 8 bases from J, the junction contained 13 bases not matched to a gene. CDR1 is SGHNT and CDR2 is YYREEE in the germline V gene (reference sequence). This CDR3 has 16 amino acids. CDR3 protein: CASSSGRDRYRDEQFF. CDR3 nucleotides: TGTGCCAGCAGCTCGGGCCGGGACAGGTACAGGGATGAGCAGTTCTTC.

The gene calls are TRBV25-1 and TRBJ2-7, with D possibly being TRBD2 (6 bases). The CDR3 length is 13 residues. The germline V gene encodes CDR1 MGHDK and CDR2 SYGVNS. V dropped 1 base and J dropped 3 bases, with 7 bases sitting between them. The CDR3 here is CASSESGSYEQYF. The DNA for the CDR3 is TGTGCCAGCAGTGAATCCGGGAGCTACGAGCAGTACTTC.

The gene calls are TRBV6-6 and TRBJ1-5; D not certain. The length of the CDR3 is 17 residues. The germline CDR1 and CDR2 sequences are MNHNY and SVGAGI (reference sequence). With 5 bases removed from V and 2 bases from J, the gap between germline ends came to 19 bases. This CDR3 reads CASSPPPYDIRNQPQHF. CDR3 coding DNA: TGTGCCAGCAGTCCTCCGCCCTACGACATCCGCAATCAGCCCCAGCATTTT.

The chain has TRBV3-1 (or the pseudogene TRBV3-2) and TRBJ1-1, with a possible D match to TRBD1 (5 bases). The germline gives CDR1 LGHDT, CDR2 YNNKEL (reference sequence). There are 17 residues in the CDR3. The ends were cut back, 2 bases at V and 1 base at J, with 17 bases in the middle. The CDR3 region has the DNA TGTGCCAGCAGCCAAATGGGGAGGGGACGATCGAACACTGAAGCTTTCTTT. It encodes CASSQMGRGRSNTEAFF.

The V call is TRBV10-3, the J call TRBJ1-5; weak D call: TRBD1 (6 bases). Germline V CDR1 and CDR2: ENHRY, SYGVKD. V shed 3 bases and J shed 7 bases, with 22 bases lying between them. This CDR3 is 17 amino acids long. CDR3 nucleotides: TGTGCCATCAGTGAACGAGGTTTGGCAGGGGAGGGACAGCCCCAGCATTTT. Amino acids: CAISERGLAGEGQPQHF.

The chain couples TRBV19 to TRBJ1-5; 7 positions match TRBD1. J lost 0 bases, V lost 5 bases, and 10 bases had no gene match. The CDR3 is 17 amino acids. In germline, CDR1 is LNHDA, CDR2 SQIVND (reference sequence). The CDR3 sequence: CASSAKQGSYSNQPQHF. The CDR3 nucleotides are TGTGCCAGTAGTGCCAAACAGGGGTCGTATAGCAATCAGCCCCAGCATTTT.

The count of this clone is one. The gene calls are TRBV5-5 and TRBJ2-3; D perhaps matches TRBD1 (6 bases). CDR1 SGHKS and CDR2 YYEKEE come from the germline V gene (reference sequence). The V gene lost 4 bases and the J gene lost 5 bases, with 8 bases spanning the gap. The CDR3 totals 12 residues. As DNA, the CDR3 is TGTGCCAGCAGCGTAGGGGGAGATACGCAGTATTTT. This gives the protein CASSVGGDTQYF.

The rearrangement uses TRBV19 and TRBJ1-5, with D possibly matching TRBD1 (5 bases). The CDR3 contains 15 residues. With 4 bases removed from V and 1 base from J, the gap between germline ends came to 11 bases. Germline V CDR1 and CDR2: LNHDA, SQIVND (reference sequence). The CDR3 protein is CASSSGAGSNQPQHF. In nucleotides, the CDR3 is TGTGCCAGTAGTAGTGGGGCGGGGAGCAATCAGCCCCAGCATTTT.